This TCR beta chain appears in the sequencing data of a study of blood T cell repertoires in COVID-19. The overall study: The cDNA or gDNA used as material had been derived from T cells, B-cell-depleted T cells, or PBMCs.

In its sample, this clone was seen once. V lost 0 bases and J 4 bases, leaving 9 bases between the germline ends. Germline V gene lookup returns CDR1 LGHDT and CDR2 YNNKEL (reference sequence). The CDR3 is 14 amino acids. Methods used by the authors: How many nucleated cells were present was estimated from reference gene primer amplification. Sequenced by immunoSEQ multiplex PCR; TCRdb stores in-frame clones only, minus some. V and J calls and clone size are copied from that table; D and trimming were computed from the DNA. The table includes around 300,000 clones, 75% to 90% detected once. The sequencing sample was made of peripheral blood. This receptor was identified in a woman aged 70 to 79 with acute or convalescent COVID-19. This sequence joins TRBV3-1 (or the pseudogene TRBV3-2) and TRBJ1-2; D perhaps matches TRBD1 (6 bases). The CDR3 nucleotides are TGTGCCAGCAGCCAAGAAGGGGGGGTCTATGGCTACACCTTC. The encoded protein is CASSQEGGVYGYTF.